This T cell receptor (beta chain) was sequenced during a study of early T cells in non-severe SARS-CoV-2 infection. One entry per CDR3 protein results from TCRdb running MiXCR on the 5' RACE reads. The sample lists 80,000 or so distinct CDR3 sequences, around an eighth occurring once. This clonotype came up many times. This receptor was taken from an adult who was a healthcare worker with PCR-confirmed SARS-CoV-2 infection or an uninfected control (not recorded which). Sequenced input: whole blood.

CDR3 nucleotides: TGTGCCAGCAGCTCCGCCATGGGGACTCGGACTGAGCAGTACTTC. The encoded protein is CASSSAMGTRTEQYF. The chain recombines TRBV11-2 with TRBJ2-7, with a tentative D call TRBD2 (6 bases). CDR3 size: 15 residues. The V end was cut by 4 bases, the J end by 7 bases, with 20 bases between. The germline gives CDR1 SGHAT, CDR2 FQNNGV.